Following are 14 T cell receptor beta chains from one sample sequenced in a study of blood T cell repertoires in COVID-19. Profiling relied on immunoSEQ multiplex PCR, and the TCRdb table lists in-frame clones only, not all of them. The sample lists around 250,000 clones, around nine tenths seen once, with around 3% in the top ten. Specimen: PBMCs or T cells enriched from blood (not recorded which). The receptors here all came from a woman aged 40 to 49 who had been exposed to COVID-19.

This clone was detected once. This chain joins TRBV6-5 and TRBJ2-2; D may be TRBD1 (5 bases). The CDR3 extends over 15 amino acids. Germline V lookup: CDR1 MNHEY, CDR2 SVGAGI. Trimming stripped 5 bases from V and 5 bases from J, with 15 bases between. The CDR3 DNA sequence: TGTGCCAGCAGTCCGACAGTACTGAAAACCGGGGAGCTGTTTTTT. This translates into CASSPTVLKTGELFF.

Here the CDR3 reads CASRGGQSNYGYTF. The DNA for the CDR3 is TGTGCCAGCAGAGGGGGACAGAGTAACTATGGCTACACCTTC. The genes are TRBV28 and TRBJ1-2, with 7 positions matching TRBD1. The CDR3 spans 14 residues. The V and J ends lost 6 bases and 1 base, in that order; junction bases with no gene match: 5. Per the germline V gene, CDR1 is MDHEN and CDR2 is SYDVKM.

The V call is TRBV19, the J call TRBJ1-1, with TRBD1 as a possible D gene (6 bases). This CDR3 has 13 residues. The V gene's germline CDR1 is LNHDA and CDR2 SQIVND (reference sequence). The V gene lost 6 bases and the J gene lost 6 bases, with 14 bases spanning the gap. Here the CDR3 reads CASRQGFGSEAFF. In DNA, the CDR3 is TGTGCCAGTAGACAGGGCTTCGGTTCTGAAGCTTTCTTT.

This chain uses TRBV6-5 with TRBJ2-1; maybe TRBD2 (5 bases). This CDR3 region has 13 residues. Germline CDR1 MNHEY, CDR2 SVGAGI. Trimming removed 6 bases from V and 10 bases from J, with 16 bases in between. Here the CDR3 reads CASRDGLEEEQFF. In DNA, the CDR3 is TGTGCCAGCAGGGACGGACTGGAGGAGGAGCAGTTCTTC.

The chain joins TRBV19 to TRBJ1-3; TRBD1 agrees at 7 bases. V gave up 6 bases and J gave up 0 bases; unmatched junction bases: 5. Per germline, CDR1 LNHDA and CDR2 SQIVND (reference sequence). This CDR3 comprises 15 residues. In DNA, the CDR3 is TGTGCCAGTAGGGGGGGACAGAGCTCTGGAAACACCATATATTTT. Protein: CASRGGQSSGNTIYF.

The rearrangement joins TRBV18 to TRBJ2-1; weak D call: TRBD1 (6 bases). Trimming cost V 5 bases and J 2 bases, with 13 bases left between them. CDR3 length: 15 amino acids. CDR1 is KGHSH and CDR2 is LQKENI in the germline V gene. The CDR3 reads CASSNTGPPYNEQFF. The CDR3 DNA is TGTGCCAGCTCAAACACAGGGCCCCCCTACAATGAGCAGTTCTTC.

The chain couples TRBV7-2 to TRBJ1-6, with TRBD1 matching 7 bases. CDR3 length: 15 amino acids. V gave up 5 bases and J gave up 8 bases; unmatched junction bases: 9. Germline V lookup: CDR1 SGHTA, CDR2 FQGNSA. The CDR3 region is CASSPEVGGYSPLHF. The CDR3 DNA follows: TGTGCCAGCAGCCCCGAGGTAGGGGGCTATTCACCCCTCCACTTT.

J is TRBJ1-3 and V is TRBV6-5, with TRBD1 as a possible D gene (5 bases). The CDR3 spans 13 residues. Germline lookup yields CDR1 MNHEY and CDR2 SVGAGI. V was trimmed by 6 bases and J by 8 bases, leaving 14 bases between them. DNA for the CDR3: TGTGCCAGCAGAACAGCATGGGGCGACACCATATATTTT. Encoded protein: CASRTAWGDTIYF.

V is TRBV5-4 and J is TRBJ1-2; D not resolved. Germline V CDR1 and CDR2: SGHNT, YYREEE (reference sequence). This CDR3 is 12 amino acids long. Trimming shortened V by 0 bases and J by 7 bases, and 7 bases separated the two germline ends. CDR3 sequence (DNA): TGTGCCAGCAGCTTGGACGGCGGTGGCTACACCTTC. Protein: CASSLDGGGYTF.

The chain combines TRBV5-6 with TRBJ2-3; 7 bases map to TRBD1. The CDR3 contains 17 residues. The V gene's germline CDR1 is SGHDT and CDR2 YYEEEE. With V trimmed by 4 bases and J by 2 bases, 13 bases remained unmatched. CDR3 sequence: CASSDRDSVFSTDTQYF. The CDR3 nucleotides read TGTGCCAGCAGCGACCGGGACAGCGTCTTTTCCACAGATACGCAGTATTTT. Combining the CDR3 with reference TRBV5-6 and TRBJ2-3 gives the whole variable domain DAGVTQSPTHLIKTRGQQVTLRCSPKSGHDTVSWYQQALGQGPQFIFQYYEEEERQRGNFPDRFSGHQFPNYSSELNVNALLLGDSALYLCASSDRDSVFSTDTQYFGPGTRLTVL.

This chain connects TRBV11-3 to TRBJ1-1; D is possibly TRBD1 (5 bases). The germline gives CDR1 SGHNT, CDR2 YENEEA. V dropped 5 bases and J dropped 2 bases, with 15 bases sitting between them. The length of the CDR3 is 15 residues. The CDR3 is CASSGQGIINTEAFF. The CDR3 DNA is TGTGCCAGCAGCGGCCAGGGTATAATAAACACTGAAGCTTTCTTT.

The chain uses TRBV6-1 and TRBJ2-6; 7 bases match TRBD2. Germline loops: CDR1 MNHNS, CDR2 SASEGT. This CDR3 comprises 19 residues. V dropped 4 bases and J dropped 0; count of bases not matched to a gene: 12. The CDR3: CASSAKVSGAISGANVLTF. The CDR3 DNA is TGTGCCAGCAGTGCAAAAGTCAGCGGGGCTATCTCTGGGGCCAACGTCCTGACTTTC.

The J gene is TRBJ1-1, the V gene TRBV19, with TRBD1 identical over 12 bases. In germline, CDR1 is LNHDA, CDR2 SQIVND (reference sequence). V lost 5 bases, J lost 6 bases, and 4 bases stayed unmatched. The CDR3 has 14 amino acids. CDR3 bases: TGTGCCAGTAGTTGGGGACAGGGGGCGCCTGAAGCTTTCTTT. Translation gives CASSWGQGAPEAFF.

The chain has TRBV4-3 and TRBJ1-2; D is uncertain. CDR3 size: 15 residues. Per germline, CDR1 LGHNA and CDR2 YSLEER. The V and J ends lost 0 bases and 4 bases respectively, with 12 bases between them. The CDR3 DNA is TGCGCCAGCAGCCAAGATACCTCCGGAGCCTATGGCTACACCTTC. Its protein product is CASSQDTSGAYGYTF.